This TCR beta chain was captured in a study of CD8 T cells in Susac syndrome. This CDR3 region has 15 residues. V dropped 2 bases and J dropped 4 bases, with 15 bases sitting between them. Germline V gene lookup returns CDR1 MDHEN and CDR2 SYDVKM. Reverse transcription of roughly 0.5 to 1 ug RNA was carried out with random hexamers. TCR beta CDR3 was amplified by immunoSEQ multiplex PCR. This amplification extended across 54 Vbeta and 13 Jbeta segments. TCRdb ran MiXCR on the immunoSEQ multiplex PCR reads and lists one entry per CDR3 protein. The repertoire has 150,000 to 200,000 distinct CDR3 sequences, approximately 94% of them found once; the top ten carry approximately 0.09%. The T cells that were sequenced for TCR beta were CD8+ and CD4+ cells from blood. Purification of the CD8+ and CD4+ T cells relied on negative isolation, and TEMRA cells underwent FACS enrichment.

V usage is TRBV28 and J usage is TRBJ2-7; D tentatively fits TRBD1 or TRBD2 (5 bases each). Material: CD4+ T cells from PBMCs. The sequence was obtained from a human donor with multiple sclerosis. The CDR3 protein is CASSLRAQGGYEQYF. The CDR3 DNA reads TGTGCCAGCAGTTTACGGGCCCAGGGCGGGTACGAGCAGTACTTC. Using reference TRBV28 and TRBJ2-7 for the parts outside the CDR3, the full variable domain is DVKVTQSSRYLVKRTGEKVFLECVQDMDHENMFWYRQDPGLGLRLIYFSYDVKMKEKGDIPEGYSVSREKKERFSLILESASTNQTSMYLCASSLRAQGGYEQYFGPGTRLTVT.